One sample yielded the 2 T cell receptor beta chains listed below, sequenced in a study of T cell responses to AZD1222 COVID-19 vaccine. The table came from immunoSEQ multiplex PCR; TCRdb's copy has only in-frame clones and leaves some out. This sample has 75,000 to 100,000 clones, with more than 90% found just once. Sequencing was performed on peripheral blood, taken on day 0 of AZD1222 vaccination. The receptor set was obtained from an adult in good health.

The V gene is TRBV29-1, the J gene TRBJ1-2; unclear D gene. V was trimmed by 4 bases and J by 8 bases, leaving 11 bases between them. Germline V lookup: CDR1 SQVTM, CDR2 ANQGSEA. There are 11 residues in the CDR3. In DNA form, the CDR3 reads TGCAGCGTTGTAGCAGGACGGGGCTACACCTTC. This sequence encodes CSVVAGRGYTF.

This clone was seen only a few times. The CDR3 here is CASQPAQGARYGYTF. CDR3 bases: TGTGCCTCCCAACCGGCCCAAGGCGCACGCTATGGCTACACCTTC. This chain links TRBV6-5 with TRBJ1-2; D gene unclear. Trimming took off 11 bases at V and 4 bases at J, with 23 bases between the two ends. The CDR3 covers 15 residues. Germline V CDR1 and CDR2: MNHEY, SVGAGI.